The 3 T cell receptor beta chains in this list originate from one sample, sequenced in a study of blood T cell repertoires in COVID-19. Produced via immunoSEQ multiplex PCR; TCRdb's table is partial and in-frame only. There are around 140,000 clones in the sample; approximately 88% occur only once, and 10% to 13% lies in the top ten. Material for sequencing was peripheral blood. Receptors were obtained from a man between 60 and 70 years old with active or convalescent COVID-19.

Note on this clone: Different DNA sequences within this sample yield the same CDR3. This chain uses TRBV3-1 (or the pseudogene TRBV3-2) with TRBJ1-5, with 7 bases aligning to TRBD1. CDR1 LGHDT and CDR2 YNNKEL come from the germline V gene (reference sequence). The CDR3 extends over 14 amino acids. After removal of 4 bases from V and 1 base from J, the junction contained 1 base not matched to a gene. The CDR3 reads CASSLGQSNQPQHF. In DNA, the CDR3 is TGTGCCAGCAGCCTGGGACAGAGCAATCAGCCCCAGCATTTT.

This clone was detected only a few times. The CDR3 reads CASSRLTSGNTIYF. CDR3 sequence (DNA): TGTGCCAGCAGCCGACTGACCTCTGGAAACACCATATATTTT. This chain links TRBV7-9 with TRBJ1-3, with D uncertain. The germline V and J ends were trimmed by 5 bases and 0 bases, with 8 bases remaining between them. The CDR3 has 14 residues. Germline-derived CDR1 and CDR2 are SEHNR and FQNEAQ (reference sequence). The full variable domain, rest sourced from reference TRBV7-9 and TRBJ1-3, is DTGVSQNPRHKITKRGQNVTFRCDPISEHNRLYWYRQTLGQGPEFLTYFQNEAQLEKSRLLSDRFSAERPKGSFSTLEIQRTEQGDSAMYLCASSRLTSGNTIYFGEGSWLTVV.

The sample holds many counts of this clone. The chain recombines TRBV9 with TRBJ2-7, with D tentatively TRBD2 (5 bases). Trimming pared 1 base from V and 5 bases from J, leaving 16 bases between. Germline V gives CDR1 SGDLS, CDR2 YYNGEE. The CDR3 has 15 amino acids. The CDR3 loop reads CASSVSQRGSDEQYF. For the CDR3, the DNA is TGTGCCAGCAGCGTATCTCAACGGGGTTCTGACGAGCAGTACTTC.